The 4 T cell receptor beta chains below all came from one sample that was sequenced in a study of early T cells in non-severe SARS-CoV-2 infection. TCRdb fed the 5' RACE reads into MiXCR, producing one record per CDR3 protein. The sample consists of 65,000 to 80,000 distinct CDR3 sequences, around 13% of them appearing once. The sample consisted of whole blood. The origin of the receptors is an adult who was a healthcare worker with PCR-confirmed SARS-CoV-2 infection or an uninfected control (not recorded which).

Comments on this clonotype: A much larger clone sits a single nucleotide away, making a read error possible. The chain combines TRBV11-2 with TRBJ1-1; D is undetermined. Germline V gene lookup returns CDR1 SGHAT and CDR2 FQNNGV. The CDR3 loop spans 14 amino acids. The CDR3 DNA reads as TGTGCCAACAGCTTTCAGGTTCCGAACACTGAAGCTTTCTTT. It yields the protein CANSFQVPNTEAFF.

The chain couples TRBV5-5 to TRBJ2-7; D might be TRBD1 or TRBD2, each matching 5 bases. This CDR3 has 15 residues. Germline loops: CDR1 SGHKS, CDR2 YYEKEE (reference sequence). The germline V and J ends were trimmed by 5 bases and 2 bases, with 17 bases remaining between them. CDR3 protein: CASSLAGTATYEQYF. The CDR3 DNA sequence: TGTGCCAGCAGTTTAGCCGGGACCGCCACCTACGAGCAGTACTTC. Complete variable domain (other parts from reference TRBV5-5 and TRBJ2-7): DAGVTQSPTHLIKTRGQQVTLRCSPISGHKSVSWYQQVLGQGPQFIFQYYEKEERGRGNFPDRFSARQFPNYSSELNVNALLLGDSALYLCASSLAGTATYEQYFGPGTRLTVT.

This clonotype was found many times. The chain employs TRBV20-1 and TRBJ2-1; 8 bases agree with TRBD2. V trimming: 3 bases; J trimming: 6 bases; junction bases outside the gene matches: 10. This CDR3 region has 15 residues. Looked up from germline, CDR1 is DFQATT and CDR2 is SNEGSKA (reference sequence). This CDR3 reads CSASRSLAGLNEQFF. CDR3 coding DNA: TGCAGTGCTAGTCGGTCGTTAGCGGGACTCAATGAGCAGTTCTTC.

In its sample, this clonotype was seen a few times. The chain joins TRBV12-3 or TRBV12-4 to TRBJ1-2; a weak D match, TRBD1 (6 bases). CDR3 length: 15 residues. The V end lost 2 bases, the J end lost 4 bases, and 14 bases lay between the germline ends. In nucleotides, the CDR3 is TGTGCCAGCAGTTTAAATGGGGGCGCAGGCTATGGCTACACCTTC. Translated: CASSLNGGAGYGYTF.